One and the same sample provided the 22 T cell receptor beta chains below, sequenced in a study of cytomegalovirus exposure and HLA in healthy donors. PCR primers comprised 60 Vbeta and 13 Jbeta primers. The repertoire was sequenced with immunoSEQ multiplex PCR; TCRdb's copy has only in-frame clones and lacks some. The repertoire holds about 160,000 clones, with over 65% as singletons. Material for sequencing was PBMCs. The receptor set was obtained from a young man in good health and CMV-seropositive.

CDR3 region: CASSFLGGSATNQPQHF. Written as DNA, the CDR3 is TGTGCCAGCAGCTTTCTAGGGGGCTCGGCTACCAATCAGCCCCAGCATTTT. The gene calls are TRBV7-8 and TRBJ1-5, with 7 bases lining up with TRBD1. This CDR3 comprises 17 residues. Trimming cost V 3 bases and J 3 bases; bases outside gene matches: 11. Germline CDR1 SGHVS, CDR2 FQNEAQ.

This chain joins TRBV10-3 and TRBJ1-3; no definite D call. Deletions cut 0 bases from V and 0 bases from J, with 15 bases between. Germline-derived CDR1 and CDR2 are ENHRY and SYGVKD. CDR3 length: 18 residues. The CDR3 region has the DNA TGTGCCATCAGTGAGTCCCTCTCCTCCCCGGGCTCTGGAAACACCATATATTTT. Protein product: CAISESLSSPGSGNTIYF.

This clone was detected a few times. V is TRBV5-1 and J is TRBJ1-1, with D uncertain. Germline CDR1 and CDR2: SGHRS and YFSETQ. This CDR3 contains 12 residues. Trimming pared 3 bases from V and 6 bases from J, leaving 9 bases between. Here the CDR3 DNA reads TGCGCCAGCAGCTCTGAGGGAGCTGAAGCTTTCTTT. Translation: CASSSEGAEAFF. Supplemented by reference TRBV5-1 and TRBJ1-1, the full variable domain reads KAGVTQTPRYLIKTRGQQVTLSCSPISGHRSVSWYQQTPGQGLQFLFEYFSETQRNKGNFPGRFSGRQFSNSRSEMNVSTLELGDSALYLCASSSEGAEAFFGQGTRLTVV.

This clone showed up just once. V and J are TRBV28 and TRBJ1-2; 11 bases match TRBD1. This CDR3 spans 14 amino acids. Germline lookup yields CDR1 MDHEN and CDR2 SYDVKM. Trimming at V came to 4 bases and at J to 7 bases, leaving 5 bases not matched to a gene. The CDR3 loop is CASSSTGTGGGYTF. As DNA, the CDR3 is TGTGCCAGCAGTTCGACAGGGACAGGGGGTGGCTACACCTTC.

In its sample, this clone was seen a few times. The chain combines TRBV5-1 with TRBJ2-3; D perhaps matches TRBD2 (6 bases). The length of the CDR3 is 16 residues. Looked up from germline, CDR1 is SGHRS and CDR2 is YFSETQ. The V end was cut by 0 bases, the J end by 3 bases, with 14 bases between. The CDR3 is CASSLAVGGETDTQYF. The CDR3 region has the DNA TGCGCCAGCAGCTTGGCGGTCGGGGGAGAGACAGATACGCAGTATTTT.

In its sample, this clone was seen a few times. This chain connects TRBV5-1 to TRBJ2-1; TRBD1 might be the D (6 bases). Germline CDR1 is SGHRS and CDR2 is YFSETQ. V was pared by 0 bases and J by 6 bases, with 10 bases between. The CDR3 length is 14 residues. The CDR3 DNA reads as TGCGCCAGCAGCTTGGTCTCCAGGGGCAATGAGCAGTTCTTC. It specifies CASSLVSRGNEQFF.

The V call is TRBV6-5, the J call TRBJ2-5, with D maybe TRBD2 (7 bases). Germline CDR1 and CDR2: MNHEY and SVGAGI. This CDR3 is 15 amino acids long. V lost 6 bases and J 3 bases, leaving 17 bases between the germline ends. The CDR3 region has the DNA TGTGCCAGCAGCCAAGGGAGGGGGAGGGAAGAGACCCAGTACTTC. Encoded protein: CASSQGRGREETQYF.

This clone was seen a handful of times. Because the CDR3's place on the DNA is in doubt, the DNA is left out and the CDR3 is given as listed by TCRdb. This chain joins TRBV28 and TRBJ2-7; the listed D gene, TRBD2, was not tested against the DNA. CDR1 is MDHEN, CDR2 SYDVKM, per germline. The CDR3 spans 13 residues, counting both ends. The chain's CDR3 is CASSSSGLYEQYV.

V gene TRBV4-2 combines with J gene TRBJ2-4; D is possibly TRBD2 (5 bases). CDR1 and CDR2 from the germline V gene are LGHNA and YNFKEQ. V was trimmed by 4 bases and J by 1 base, leaving 17 bases between them. The CDR3 totals 17 residues. The CDR3 bases are TGTGCCAGCAGCCCCGCGGGTGGTCCCACGGCCAAAAACATTCAGTACTTC. Translated, it gives CASSPAGGPTAKNIQYF.

The rearrangement uses TRBV2 and TRBJ2-7; D might be TRBD1 (6 bases). V shed 2 bases and J shed 4 bases, with 12 bases lying between them. The germline V gene encodes CDR1 SNHLY and CDR2 FYNNEI. This CDR3 spans 14 amino acids. CDR3 nucleotides: TGTGCCAGCAGTGAATCAGGGGATGATTACGAGCAGTACGTC. This translates into CASSESGDDYEQYV.

This rearrangement joins TRBV6-6 to TRBJ2-5; D is unclear. CDR3 length: 12 residues. Looked up from germline, CDR1 is MNHNY and CDR2 is SVGAGI (reference sequence). V lost 5 bases and J lost 5, with 9 bases in between. CDR3 region: CASSTSVETQYF. The CDR3 DNA reads as TGTGCCAGCAGTACCTCAGTGGAGACCCAGTACTTC.

The CDR3 protein is CASSVGLAGGRETQYF. The CDR3 bases are TGTGCCAGCAGCGTAGGGCTAGCGGGGGGGCGGGAGACCCAGTACTTC. This rearrangement joins TRBV9 to TRBJ2-5; 12 nucleotides line up with TRBD2. V was clipped by 0 bases and J by 5 bases; unmatched bases: 5. The CDR3 runs to 16 residues. The germline gives CDR1 SGDLS, CDR2 YYNGEE.

This chain uses TRBV2 with TRBJ1-1; D may be TRBD1 (5 bases). Germline CDR1 SNHLY, CDR2 FYNNEI. CDR3 length equals 13 residues. Deletions cut 7 bases from V and 6 bases from J, with 15 bases between. The CDR3 spells CASTPGGISEAFF. CDR3 nucleotides: TGTGCCAGCACCCCCGGGGGGATATCTGAAGCTTTCTTT. The complete variable domain, with remaining parts taken from reference TRBV2 and TRBJ1-1, reads EPEVTQTPSHQVTQMGQEVILRCVPISNHLYFYWYRQILGQKVEFLVSFYNNEISEKSEIFDDQFSVERPDGSNFTLKIRSTKLEDSAMYFCASTPGGISEAFFGQGTRLTVV.

This clone was picked up a small number of times. The chain recombines TRBV30 with TRBJ1-4; TRBD1 matches 7 bases. CDR3 length equals 14 residues. The germline V gene has CDR1 GTSNPN and CDR2 SVGIG (reference sequence). V lost 2 bases and J lost 8; bases outside the gene matches: 8. The CDR3 reads CAWSLGTVGEKLFF. DNA of the CDR3: TGTGCCTGGAGTTTGGGGACAGTAGGAGAAAAACTGTTTTTT.

J is TRBJ2-1 and V is TRBV19; 9 bases line up with TRBD1. This CDR3 contains 14 residues. V dropped 6 bases and J dropped 4; count of bases not matched to a gene: 4. Per germline, CDR1 LNHDA and CDR2 SQIVND (reference sequence). The CDR3 reads CASSRQGGYNEQFF. The DNA for the CDR3 is TGTGCCAGTAGCCGACAGGGGGGATACAATGAGCAGTTCTTC.

J is TRBJ2-7 and V is TRBV5-1; weak D call: TRBD2 (6 bases). Germline-derived CDR1 and CDR2 are SGHRS and YFSETQ. The CDR3 sequence is 11 residues long. V lost 2 bases and J lost 10, with 10 bases in between. DNA of the CDR3: TGCGCCAGCAGCTTTGGGGAGGCACAGTACGTC. This codes for CASSFGEAQYV.

V is TRBV19 and J is TRBJ1-2, with D possibly being TRBD1 (6 bases). Trimming took off 4 bases at V and 0 bases at J, with 12 bases between the two ends. Per germline, CDR1 LNHDA and CDR2 SQIVND (reference sequence). The CDR3 sequence is 15 residues long. CDR3 amino acids: CASSTQGSANYGYTF. CDR3 nucleotides: TGTGCCAGTAGTACTCAGGGGTCGGCTAACTATGGCTACACCTTC.

This clone was seen a handful of times. The J gene is TRBJ1-6, the V gene TRBV6-5, with D perhaps matching TRBD1 (6 bases). V was clipped by 5 bases and J by 5 bases, with 10 bases between them. The CDR3 contains 14 residues. Germline CDR1 MNHEY, CDR2 SVGAGI. The DNA for the CDR3 is TGTGCCAGCAGTCGGACAGTCAATAATTCACCCCTCCACTTT. Translation gives CASSRTVNNSPLHF.

The J gene is TRBJ2-7, the V gene TRBV5-1; 8 positions agree with TRBD1. V was pared by 4 bases and J by 0 bases, with 3 bases of the junction left unmatched. The CDR3 is made up of 14 amino acids. The germline gives CDR1 SGHRS, CDR2 YFSETQ. CDR3 DNA: TGCGCCAGCAGCCCGGACAGGGCCTCCTACGAGCAGTACGTC. As protein: CASSPDRASYEQYV.

In its sample, this clone was seen a few times. J is TRBJ2-5 and V is TRBV7-8; 9 nucleotides line up with TRBD2. The CDR3 is 20 residues long. Germline assignment: CDR1 SGHVS and CDR2 FQNEAQ. Trimming at V came to 4 bases and at J to 5 bases, leaving 23 bases not matched to a gene. The CDR3 reads CASSSIVLYGGGGAWETQYF. CDR3 bases: TGTGCCAGCAGCTCCATAGTGCTATATGGGGGCGGGGGGGCGTGGGAGACCCAGTACTTC.

The chain carries TRBV6-6 and TRBJ1-2; no reliable D call. The CDR3 totals 14 residues. Germline V gene sequence: CDR1 MNHNY, CDR2 SVGAGI (reference sequence). V lost 8 bases and J lost 6, with 19 bases in between. CDR3 coding DNA: TGTGCCAGCTCCTCCCCGGGGAACCGCGATGGCTACACCTTC. The encoded protein is CASSSPGNRDGYTF.

V usage is TRBV10-3 and J usage is TRBJ1-4; 8 positions match TRBD1. The germline V gene encodes CDR1 ENHRY and CDR2 SYGVKD. The CDR3 consists of 16 residues. V lost 6 bases to trimming and J lost 0 bases; unmatched junction nucleotides: 6. DNA of the CDR3: TGTGCCATCAGGCCTGGGACAGGAACAACTAATGAAAAACTGTTTTTT. Its protein is CAIRPGTGTTNEKLFF.